These T cell receptor beta chains were read from a single sample in a study of post-analysis software for immune sequencing data. TCRdb recomputed calls from the PCR reads with MiXCR, one row per CDR3 protein. This table holds 700,000 to 900,000 distinct CDR3 sequences, about 45% found once. Input material: blood. The receptor set was obtained from a girl under 18 with multiple sclerosis. Both conserved end residues are part of each CDR3. Each record gives: V gene, J gene, CDR3 protein.

TRBV28,TRBJ1-2,CASSLEQGLDYGYTF
TRBV7-9,.,CASSLTRGALHEQYF
TRBV30,TRBJ2-7,CAWTGKEPYEQYF
TRBV6-6,TRBJ2-7,CASSYRTGTGAYEQYF
TRBV6-1,TRBJ1-4,CASSQHTTNEKLFF
TRBV20-1,TRBJ1-1,CSATRTGGIMNTEAFF
TRBV20-1,TRBJ2-7,CSARALSFNGTSRLREQYF
TRBV7-2,TRBJ1-5,CASSSWTGWGQPQHF
TRBV20-1,TRBJ2-3,CSARDPGLSGVTQYF
TRBV7-9,TRBJ2-5,CASGPAGHQETQYF
TRBV20-1,TRBJ1-6,CSADFRDALHF
TRBV5-1,TRBJ2-1,CASSPGLAGTNEQFF
TRBV6-2/TRBV6-3,TRBJ1-1,CASSYRGYTEAFF
TRBV20-1,TRBJ2-2,CSARDYTQGNIGTGELFF
TRBV7-2,TRBJ2-7,CASSLVQGGYEQYF
TRBV7-8,TRBJ1-5,CASSPAQRVEGSNQPQHF
TRBV5-6,TRBJ2-3,CASSWGQGNTDTQYF
TRBV11-2,TRBJ2-3,CASSLGTRGEREITDTQYF
TRBV6-5,TRBJ2-5,CASSPWTGTEQETQYF
TRBV7-9,TRBJ2-7,CASSLGQGPDEQYF
TRBV20-1,TRBJ1-6,CSARSGGQDSPLHF
TRBV5-1,TRBJ1-1,CASSWGIGITEAFF
TRBV27,TRBJ2-5,CASSFGTGGGETQYF
TRBV5-1,TRBJ2-4,CASSFSWDRGAKNIQYF
TRBV20-1,TRBJ2-7,CSAKLAGGLYEQYF
TRBV2,TRBJ1-2,CASKAGGFYGYTF
TRBV29-1,TRBJ1-2,CSASAGNYGYTF
TRBV5-1,TRBJ2-3,CASSLDRPGDTQYF
TRBV28,TRBJ2-7,CASSLSDRAHEQYF
TRBV7-3,TRBJ2-1,CASSLNGGHEQFF
TRBV25-1,TRBJ2-2,CASSEGYRGATGELFF
TRBV12-3/TRBV12-4,TRBJ2-7,CASSQWGAEQYF
TRBV20-1,.,CSASPAGQGTYEQYF
TRBV20-1,TRBJ1-2,CSASPLTGANYGYTF
TRBV20-1,TRBJ2-7,CSARDPLGTSYEQYF
TRBV18,.,CASSLQSGETQYF
TRBV29-1,TRBJ2-1,CSVAIAGLAGVMYNEQFF
TRBV11-2,.,CASSLFGTDYEQYF
TRBV29-1,TRBJ1-5,CSVGLGGSNQPQHF
TRBV5-6,TRBJ1-2,CASSLGTGAATYGYTF
TRBV29-1,TRBJ2-7,CSVEDPPGSYEQYF
TRBV4-2,TRBJ2-3,CASSFRHSSSTDTQYF
TRBV7-3,TRBJ2-6,CASSPRSAASSGANVLTF
TRBV3-1,TRBJ1-2,CASSQDSGYTF
TRBV29-1,TRBJ2-3,CSVGTATETTQYF
TRBV20-1,TRBJ2-1,CSATDLTSGRVPYNEQFF
TRBV7-2,TRBJ2-3,CASSLGALSGQLATDTQYF